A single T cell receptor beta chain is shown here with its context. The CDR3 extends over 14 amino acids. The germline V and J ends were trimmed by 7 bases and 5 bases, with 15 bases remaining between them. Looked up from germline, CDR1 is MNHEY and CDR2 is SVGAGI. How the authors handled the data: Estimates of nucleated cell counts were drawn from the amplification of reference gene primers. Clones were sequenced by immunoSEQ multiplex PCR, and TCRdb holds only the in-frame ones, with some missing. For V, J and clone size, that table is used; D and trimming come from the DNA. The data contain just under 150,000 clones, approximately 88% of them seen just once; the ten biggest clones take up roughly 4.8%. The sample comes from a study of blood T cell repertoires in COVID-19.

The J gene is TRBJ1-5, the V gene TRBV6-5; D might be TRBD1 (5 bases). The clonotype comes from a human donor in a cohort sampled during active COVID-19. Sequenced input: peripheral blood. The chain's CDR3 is CASMGGSRDQPQHF. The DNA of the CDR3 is TGTGCCAGCATGGGGGGGAGCCGCGATCAGCCCCAGCATTTT.